A selection of T cell receptor beta chains follows, all from one sample in a study of blood T cell repertoires in COVID-19. Profiling relied on immunoSEQ multiplex PCR, and the TCRdb table lists in-frame clones only, not all of them. The repertoire consists of some 150,000 clones, with approximately 90% occurring once and the leading ten covering around 16%. The material sequenced was peripheral blood. These receptor sequences come from a woman aged 40 to 55 with acute or convalescent COVID-19. Each CDR3 is given with its conserved first and last residue. Each record gives: clone size, D gene, V gene, J gene, CDR3 DNA, CDR3 protein. D genes are given only for firm matches. Rows may omit the clone size; those that give it use once, few, many or a size class.

>.|TRBD2|TRBV19|TRBJ2-7
TGTGCCAGTAGTCCCGGGGGGTCCGCGTACGAGCAGTACTTC
CASSPGGSAYEQYF
>.|.|TRBV14|TRBJ2-3
TGTGCCAGCGAGCCGGCAGGGGAGAGCACAGATACGCAGTATTTT
CASEPAGESTDTQYF
>.|.|TRBV10-3|TRBJ1-2
TGTGCCATCAGTGAGTCGGCCTATGGCTACACCTTC
CAISESAYGYTF
>once|TRBD2|TRBV5-4|TRBJ2-1
TGTGCCAGCGAAGGGACTCGGGGCGGGGGAGCCTACAATGAGCAGTTCTTC
CASEGTRGGGAYNEQFF
>.|TRBD2|TRBV7-2|TRBJ2-7
TGTGCCAGCAGCTTAGTTCTAGCGGGTTTCTCCTACGAGCAGTACTTC
CASSLVLAGFSYEQYF
>few|.|TRBV5-4|TRBJ1-4
TGTGCCAGCAGCCGGACAGTTACTAATGAAAAACTGTTTTTT
CASSRTVTNEKLFF
>.|TRBD2|TRBV25-1|TRBJ2-1
TGTGCCAGCAGTTTACTAGCGGGAGGCAATGAGCAGTTCTTC
CASSLLAGGNEQFF
>.|TRBD1|TRBV5-1|TRBJ2-7
TGCGCCAGCAACCCGGGACAGGGGACCTACGAGCAGTACTTC
CASNPGQGTYEQYF
>.|TRBD1|TRBV7-3|TRBJ2-3
TGTGCCAGCAGTCCAGCCTCGGGACAGGGCCCGGCAGATACGCAGTATTTT
CASSPASGQGPADTQYF
>.|TRBD1|TRBV5-1|TRBJ1-6
TGCGCCAGCAGCTTTAGGACAGGGGACGGTGATTCACCCCTCCACTTT
CASSFRTGDGDSPLHF
>.|.|TRBV21-1|TRBJ2-7
TGTGCCAGCAGCAGGGTTGGGCGGGAGTCTACCTACGAGCAGTACTTC
CASSRVGRESTYEQYF
>.|TRBD2|TRBV7-3|TRBJ2-3
TGTGCCAGCAGCCCATCACAGACTAGCGGGAGTCCAGATACGCAGTATTTT
CASSPSQTSGSPDTQYF
>.|.|TRBV14|TRBJ1-6
TGTGCCAGCAGCCAAGTATTAGGGGATTCACCCCTCCACTTT
CASSQVLGDSPLHF
>.|.|TRBV30|TRBJ1-1
TGTGCCTGGACTGGGCATCTCAACACTGAAGCTTTCTTT
CAWTGHLNTEAFF
>.|.|TRBV6-4|TRBJ1-2
TGTGCCAGCCCTGAAACAGGGCATCCTGAGAACTATGGCTACACCTTC
CASPETGHPENYGYTF
>.|.|TRBV27|TRBJ1-2
TGTGCCAGCAGTTCGACAGAAAACTATGGCTACACCTTC
CASSSTENYGYTF
>.|.|TRBV5-1|TRBJ2-1
TGCGCCAGCAGCTTGATACAGGACCCTTACAATGAGCAGTTCTTC
CASSLIQDPYNEQFF
>.|TRBD1|TRBV6-5|TRBJ1-2
TGTGCCAGCTGCTGGACAGGGGGCGATGGTGGCTACACCTTC
CASCWTGGDGGYTF
>.|.|TRBV7-9|TRBJ1-6
TGTGCCAGCAACCTCTCTGGGGGGTTAGATTCACCCCTCCACTTT
CASNLSGGLDSPLHF
>.|TRBD1|TRBV3-1/TRBV3-2|TRBJ1-2
TGTGCCAGCAGCCGCATGTACGACAGGGAGGATGGCTACACCTTC
CASSRMYDREDGYTF
>.|TRBD1|TRBV5-5|TRBJ1-4
TGTGCCAGCACCGACAGGGGTCGGGCTAATGAAAAACTGTTTTTT
CASTDRGRANEKLFF
>.|TRBD2|TRBV7-3|TRBJ2-1
TGTGCCAGCAGCTTATTGCGGGGGGTATCCGATGAGCAGTTCTTC
CASSLLRGVSDEQFF